The entry below describes one T cell receptor (beta chain). Its target is unknown. This entry is derived from a study of cytomegalovirus exposure and HLA in healthy donors. Study results and caveats: V- and J-gene trimming of TCR beta was linked (in a later analysis) to a missense DCLRE1C variant. According to an earlier analysis, most TCR beta V segments yielded productive rearrangements about 90% or about 30% of the time.

Trimming left V 0 bases short and J 1 base short, with 7 bases between. In germline, CDR1 is SGHRS, CDR2 YFSETQ. The CDR3 is 15 residues long. Primers included in the PCR were 60 Vbeta and 13 Jbeta primers. Clones were read by immunoSEQ multiplex PCR, and TCRdb kept only the in-frame ones, dropping some. The sample's table shows approximately 96,000 clones. The source material was PBMCs. The TCR was taken from a girl between 5 and 17 years old in good health and CMV-seropositive. The chain combines TRBV5-1 with TRBJ2-2, with a possible D match to TRBD1 (5 bases). DNA for the CDR3: TGCGCCAGCAGCTTGGGTCAGGGGAACACCGGGGAGCTGTTTTTT. Its protein is CASSLGQGNTGELFF.